This T cell receptor (beta chain) stems from a study of monozygotic twins with inflammatory bowel disease. Whole-study findings and limits: Concordant and discordant twins showed no difference in repertoire similarity, possibly from limited power.

As concerns this clonotype: The antigen is unknown.

Via template switching, UMIs carrying a 6-nucleotide sample barcode were introduced. TCRdb reprocessed the 5' RACE reads, with one entry per CDR3 protein and no DNA. Its clone listing holds around 400,000 distinct CDR3 sequences. This CDR3 region has 14 residues. The germline V gene has CDR1 SNHLY and CDR2 FYNNEI. This TCR was sampled from a human donor with ulcerative colitis or Crohn's disease, or a healthy co-twin of an affected twin (not recorded which). Sequencing was performed on blood. The genes are TRBV2 and TRBJ1-2; TCRdb's D call, TRBD1, is unchecked because there is no DNA. The CDR3 here is CASSESLGADGYTF.